The 23 T cell receptor beta chains in this list originate from one sample, sequenced in a study of radiation and T cells in renal cell carcinoma. The sample's time point: blood 4 weeks post-SBRT, at nephrectomy. Noted treatment: 15 Gy SBRT to primary tumor, nephrectomy 4 weeks later. Here immunoSEQ multiplex PCR was the method, and the copy in TCRdb shows in-frame clones only, minus some. The sample lists tens of thousands of clones; around four fifths were seen once. The specimen comprised blood, sampled from a patient whose treatment included radiotherapy and nephrectomy. Receptors originate from a man between 50 and 59 years old with renal cell carcinoma.

This chain links TRBV7-9 with TRBJ1-2; D ambiguous. Germline V gene sequence: CDR1 SEHNR, CDR2 FQNEAQ (reference sequence). The length of the CDR3 is 15 residues. Trimming pared 2 bases from V and 2 bases from J, leaving 12 bases between. CDR3 region: CASSLHRGQNYGYTF. The CDR3 nucleotides read TGTGCCAGCAGCTTACATCGAGGGCAAAACTATGGCTACACCTTC.

This chain connects TRBV18 to TRBJ1-2; TRBD1 might be the D (6 bases). The V gene's germline CDR1 is KGHSH and CDR2 LQKENI. The V gene lost 3 bases and the J gene lost 4 bases, with 15 bases spanning the gap. This CDR3 contains 15 residues. The CDR3 here is CASSPKEDSPYGYTF. The CDR3 DNA is TGTGCCAGCTCACCGAAAGAGGACAGTCCCTATGGCTACACCTTC.

The CDR3 spells CATSREPQGARNQPQHF. The CDR3, as DNA: TGTGCCACCAGCAGAGAGCCACAGGGGGCGCGGAATCAGCCCCAGCATTTT. The chain employs TRBV15 and TRBJ1-5, with 9 bases matching TRBD1. This CDR3 comprises 17 residues. Germline CDR1 and CDR2: LNHNV and YYDKDF (reference sequence). V dropped 0 bases and J dropped 4; count of bases not matched to a gene: 7.

The rearrangement links TRBV5-1 to TRBJ1-2; a possible D gene is TRBD1 (6 bases). Trimming removed 2 bases at V and 5 bases at J, with 10 bases between. Germline V gene data show CDR1 as SGHRS and CDR2 as YFSETQ. The CDR3 sequence is 13 residues long. In DNA, the CDR3 is TGCGCCAGCAGCTTTTCAGGGGAGTATGGCTACACCTTC. Residues: CASSFSGEYGYTF.

The chain combines TRBV29-1 with TRBJ2-7; D gene ambiguous. This CDR3 spans 12 amino acids. V lost 4 bases and J 2 bases, leaving 9 bases between the germline ends. Germline CDR1 and CDR2: SQVTM and ANQGSEA. The DNA for the CDR3 is TGCAGCGTTGTTGGGCCTACCTACGAGCAGTACTTC. This translates into CSVVGPTYEQYF.

This chain uses TRBV6-6 with TRBJ2-2; a possible D gene is TRBD1 (6 bases). V lost 2 bases, J lost 6 bases, and 16 bases lay in between. CDR1 is MNHNY, CDR2 SVGAGI, per germline (reference sequence). The CDR3 covers 16 residues. CDR3 loop: CASSYPQGIGAGELFF. The CDR3 bases are TGTGCCAGCAGTTACCCACAGGGTATTGGGGCCGGGGAGCTGTTTTTT.

The chain combines TRBV27 with TRBJ2-5, with 10 bases identical to TRBD2. Germline V gene data show CDR1 as MNHEY and CDR2 as SMNVEV (reference sequence). The CDR3 spans 17 residues. J lost 1 base, V lost 1 base, and 6 bases had no gene match. The CDR3 spells CASSLCTSGDLQETQYF. CDR3 sequence (DNA): TGTGCCAGCAGTTTATGCACTAGCGGGGACCTCCAAGAGACCCAGTACTTC.

This clone has ten or more counts. This chain joins TRBV30 and TRBJ1-4; 8 bases are a match to TRBD1. From germline, CDR1 is GTSNPN and CDR2 SVGIG (reference sequence). The CDR3 runs 14 residues. V lost 2 bases, J lost 6 bases, and 5 bases stayed unmatched. This CDR3 is CAWSSGTGDEKLFF. For the CDR3, the DNA is TGTGCCTGGAGTTCTGGGACAGGTGATGAAAAACTGTTTTTT. Combining the CDR3 with reference TRBV30 and TRBJ1-4 gives the whole variable domain SQTIHQWPATLVQPVGSPLSLECTVEGTSNPNLYWYRQAAGRGLQLLFYSVGIGQISSEVPQNLSASRPQDRQFILSSKKLLLSDSGFYLCAWSSGTGDEKLFFGSGTQLSVL.

In nucleotides, the CDR3 is TGTGCCTGGAGTGTACTGGGGCTATTCTACACCTTC. Amino acid sequence: CAWSVLGLFYTF. The chain combines TRBV30 with TRBJ1-2, with D perhaps matching TRBD1 (5 bases). This CDR3 has 12 amino acids. Germline CDR1 GTSNPN, CDR2 SVGIG (reference sequence). V was clipped by 0 bases and J by 10 bases, with 12 bases between them.

This clone was detected only once. This chain joins TRBV29-1 and TRBJ2-5; 7 bases agree with TRBD1. The DNA matches TRBJ2-7 better at its end, which makes the J call doubtful. Per the germline V gene, CDR1 is SQVTM and CDR2 is ANQGSEA. The CDR3 is 14 residues long. CDR3 loop: CSVTTGDTSYEQYF. In nucleotides, the CDR3 is TGCAGCGTTACTACAGGGGACACCTCCTACGAGCAGTACTTC.

With regard to this clone: Compared with germline, one end of the junction differs, possibly owing to a read error. The chain uses TRBV7-2 and TRBJ2-1; 8 nucleotides agree with TRBD2. The CDR3 runs 15 residues. Germline assignment: CDR1 SGHTA and CDR2 FQGNSA. CDR3: CASTLGTSSYNEQFF. The CDR3 DNA sequence: TGTGCCAGCACCTTAGGGACTAGCTCCTACAATGAGCAGTTCTTC.

The chain carries TRBV19 and TRBJ1-1; no clear D. Germline V gene data show CDR1 as LNHDA and CDR2 as SQIVND (reference sequence). Trimming took off 4 bases at V and 10 bases at J, with 19 bases between the two ends. CDR3 length: 14 amino acids. CDR3 amino acids: CASSTGYDYLGAFF. In DNA form, the CDR3 reads TGTGCCAGTAGTACGGGATACGATTACCTGGGAGCTTTCTTT. The whole variable domain, remainder taken from reference TRBV19 and TRBJ1-1, is DGGITQSPKYLFRKEGQNVTLSCEQNLNHDAMYWYRQDPGQGLRLIYYSQIVNDFQKGDIAEGYSVSREKKESFPLTVTSAQKNPTAFYLCASSTGYDYLGAFFGQGTRLTVV.

The chain is built from TRBV27 and TRBJ1-1; TRBD1 matches 8 bases. This CDR3 is 14 amino acids long. V shed 3 bases, J shed 11 bases, and the junction held 11 bases outside the gene matches. Germline CDR1 MNHEY, CDR2 SMNVEV (reference sequence). CDR3 DNA sequence: TGTGCCAGCAGTTTTGGACAGGGAGAGTTTGTTGCTTTCTTT. As protein: CASSFGQGEFVAFF.

CDR3 nucleotides: TGTGCCTGGGTTAGCGGGGGGGCCCGGAATGAGCAGTTCTTC. Encoded protein: CAWVSGGARNEQFF. The chain recombines TRBV30 with TRBJ2-1; 11 bases line up with TRBD2. CDR3 length: 14 amino acids. V trimming: 5 bases; J trimming: 7 bases; junction bases outside the gene matches: 7. Germline V gene lookup returns CDR1 GTSNPN and CDR2 SVGIG (reference sequence).

Here the CDR3 reads CASSTRLADSYEQYF. The CDR3 nucleotides are TGTGCCAGCAGTACCCGACTAGCGGACTCCTACGAGCAGTACTTC. The gene calls are TRBV28 and TRBJ2-7; 9 positions match TRBD2. The germline CDR1 and CDR2 sequences are MDHEN and SYDVKM. Trimming removed 5 bases from V and 0 bases from J; junction bases left unmatched: 5. The CDR3 is made up of 15 amino acids. Looking up the rest from reference TRBV28 and TRBJ2-7 gives the full variable domain: DVKVTQSSRYLVKRTGEKVFLECVQDMDHENMFWYRQDPGLGLRLIYFSYDVKMKEKGDIPEGYSVSREKKERFSLILESASTNQTSMYLCASSTRLADSYEQYFGPGTRLTVT.

The V gene is TRBV18, the J gene TRBJ2-2; tentative D call: TRBD1 (7 bases). V lost 3 bases, J lost 6 bases, and 11 bases lay in between. The germline V gene has CDR1 KGHSH and CDR2 LQKENI. The CDR3 has 14 residues. CDR3 residues: CASSPEGQSGELFF. CDR3 in DNA: TGTGCCAGCTCACCGGAGGGACAGTCCGGGGAGCTGTTTTTT.

This clone was counted only a few times. V gene TRBV7-2 combines with J gene TRBJ1-1; no firm D call. CDR1 SGHTA and CDR2 FQGNSA come from the germline V gene. The CDR3 runs to 13 residues. The V and J ends lost 6 bases and 1 base respectively, with 9 bases between them. The CDR3 nucleotides read TGTGCCAGCAGTATCAGATGGAACACTGAAGCTTTCTTT. Translated, it gives CASSIRWNTEAFF.

V is TRBV4-2 and J is TRBJ2-1; D ambiguous. Germline CDR1 reads LGHNA; CDR2 reads YNFKEQ. The CDR3 length is 15 residues. V dropped 0 bases and J dropped 7 bases, with 13 bases sitting between them. CDR3 protein: CASSQDRATHNEQFF. For the CDR3, the DNA is TGTGCCAGCAGCCAAGATCGGGCTACCCATAATGAGCAGTTCTTC.

The chain couples TRBV6-5 to TRBJ1-1; maybe TRBD1 (5 bases). V was pared by 6 bases and J by 1 base, with 9 bases between. This CDR3 comprises 13 residues. Germline-derived CDR1 and CDR2 are MNHEY and SVGAGI. The DNA for the CDR3 is TGTGCCAGCAGCAGGACACAGAACACTGAAGCTTTCTTT. It specifies CASSRTQNTEAFF.

The V gene is TRBV19, the J gene TRBJ1-4; D is ambiguous. Germline V gene data show CDR1 as LNHDA and CDR2 as SQIVND (reference sequence). Trimming stripped 0 bases from V and 0 bases from J, with 11 bases between. The CDR3 runs to 17 residues. CDR3 nucleotide sequence: TGTGCCAGTAGTATAGATAACAGCATATCAACTAATGAAAAACTGTTTTTT. Its protein is CASSIDNSISTNEKLFF. The full variable domain, rest sourced from reference TRBV19 and TRBJ1-4, is DGGITQSPKYLFRKEGQNVTLSCEQNLNHDAMYWYRQDPGQGLRLIYYSQIVNDFQKGDIAEGYSVSREKKESFPLTVTSAQKNPTAFYLCASSIDNSISTNEKLFFGSGTQLSVL.

This chain joins TRBV18 and TRBJ2-2; TRBD2 might be the D (6 bases). Looked up from germline, CDR1 is KGHSH and CDR2 is LQKENI. CDR3 length: 16 residues. V was trimmed by 4 bases and J by 0 bases, leaving 12 bases between them. This CDR3 reads CASSQGTPSNTGELFF. The CDR3 DNA follows: TGTGCCAGCTCACAGGGGACTCCGTCGAACACCGGGGAGCTGTTTTTT.

The rearrangement links TRBV4-3 to TRBJ2-7, with TRBD1 identical over 10 bases. V was clipped by 0 bases and J by 6 bases; unmatched bases: 2. CDR3 size: 14 residues. Germline V CDR1 and CDR2: LGHNA, YSLEER. This chain's CDR3 is CASSQERTGGEQYF. In DNA, the CDR3 is TGCGCCAGCAGCCAAGAGCGGACAGGGGGCGAGCAGTACTTC.

The chain couples TRBV2 to TRBJ2-3; 9 nucleotides match TRBD2. Trimming at V came to 3 bases and at J to 5 bases, leaving 12 bases not matched to a gene. The CDR3 is 17 residues long. Germline V gene lookup returns CDR1 SNHLY and CDR2 FYNNEI. CDR3 sequence (DNA): TGTGCCAGCAGTGACCAGACTAGCGGAGCCGGGGTAGATACGCAGTATTTT. Its protein is CASSDQTSGAGVDTQYF.